A selection of T cell receptor beta chains follows, all from one sample in a study of blood T cell repertoires in COVID-19. The table came from immunoSEQ multiplex PCR; TCRdb's copy has only in-frame clones and leaves some out. This table has 150,000 to 200,000 clones, about 80% appearing once. Sequences were obtained from peripheral blood. The source is a human donor with acute or convalescent COVID-19. The donor label of this sample is uncertain. CDR3s include the opening cysteine and the closing phenylalanine or tryptophan. The D gene is left open where the match is weak. Some rows mark clone size as missing; the rest say once, few, many or name a class of expanded clone.

v_call	clone_size	j_call	d_call	cdr3_nt	cdr3_aa
TRBV28	.	TRBJ2-3	TRBD1	TGTGCCAGCAGTTTTTTCCCCAATTCCGGACAGGGGGCAGCAGATACGCAGTATTTT	CASSFFPNSGQGAADTQYF
TRBV12-5	.	TRBJ1-1	.	TGTGCTAGTGGTTTGGCATACACGAACACTGAAGCTTTCTTT	CASGLAYTNTEAFF
TRBV2	.	TRBJ2-1	TRBD1	TGTGCCAGCAGCAGGGGGTTGATCGCCTACAATGAGCAGTTCTTC	CASSRGLIAYNEQFF
TRBV19	.	TRBJ2-1	.	TGTGCCAGTTCCCGTGGGTGGAGCTCCTACAATGAGCAGTTCTTC	CASSRGWSSYNEQFF
TRBV2	once	TRBJ1-5	.	TGTGCCAGCCAGGGGTATGGGGTGGGGCCCCAGCATTTT	CASQGYGVGPQHF
TRBV14	.	TRBJ2-5	.	TGTGCCAGCAGCCCAGACCGTGGGGGGACTCAAGAGACCCAGTACTTC	CASSPDRGGTQETQYF
TRBV27	few	TRBJ2-7	.	TGTGCCAGCAGTTTAACAACCTACGAGCAGTACTTC	CASSLTTYEQYF
TRBV18	.	TRBJ2-7	TRBD1	TGTGCCAGCTCACCACCTGGACAGGTAAAGTACGAGCAGTACTTC	CASSPPGQVKYEQYF
TRBV5-8	.	TRBJ2-7	TRBD1	TGTGCCAGCAGCTCATACAGGGGGTCCTACGAGCAGTACTTC	CASSSYRGSYEQYF
TRBV5-1	.	TRBJ1-2	TRBD1	TGCGCCAGCAGCCCCCCCCAGACAGGGGGCAGAGGTGGCTACACCTTC	CASSPPQTGGRGGYTF
TRBV7-3	.	TRBJ2-1	.	TGTGCCAGCACCTCATATAACAACAATGAGCAGTTCTTC	CASTSYNNNEQFF
TRBV2	.	TRBJ1-1	.	TGTGCCAGCAGTGAGTCGGAGAAGAACACTGAAGCTTTCTTT	CASSESEKNTEAFF
TRBV19	.	TRBJ1-5	.	TGTGCCAGTAGTATGAATAACAGGGATCAGCCCCAGCATTTT	CASSMNNRDQPQHF
TRBV11-2	.	TRBJ2-2	TRBD2	TGTGCCAGCAGCTTATCAGCGGGAGACACCGGGGAGCTGTTTTTT	CASSLSAGDTGELFF
TRBV2	.	TRBJ1-6	TRBD1	TGTGCCAGCGTCGGGACAGAGAATTATAATTCACCCCTCCACTTT	CASVGTENYNSPLHF
TRBV7-3	.	TRBJ1-2	.	TGTGCCAGCAGCTTAGAGGCAGGGAACTATGGCTACACCTTC	CASSLEAGNYGYTF
TRBV5-6	.	TRBJ1-2	.	TGTGCCAGCATCGCACCTGCAGGACACGGCACCTTC	CASIAPAGHGTF
TRBV12-5	.	TRBJ2-7	.	TGTGCTAGTGGTTTTTTCGCCGGGACTGAACCCTACGAGCAGTACTTC	CASGFFAGTEPYEQYF
TRBV7-2	.	TRBJ1-2	.	TGTGCCAGCAGCTTAGGACAGGAGTATGGCTACACCTTC	CASSLGQEYGYTF
TRBV28	.	TRBJ1-2	TRBD1	TGTGCCAGCAGCATCTCTCGATTAGGGGGACAGACATATGGCTACACCTTC	CASSISRLGGQTYGYTF
TRBV7-8	.	TRBJ1-5	TRBD1	TGTGCCAGCAGCTTAGGGGAGACAGGGAGCAGCAATCAGCCCCAGCATTTT	CASSLGETGSSNQPQHF
TRBV13	.	TRBJ1-2	TRBD1	TGTGCCAGCAGCTCCCCCGGGACAGGGGGCCACTATGGCTACACCTTC	CASSSPGTGGHYGYTF
TRBV3-1/TRBV3-2	.	TRBJ2-1	.	TGTGCCAGCAGCCAAGACGGGGGGCCTTACAATGAGCAGTTCTTC	CASSQDGGPYNEQFF
TRBV7-8	.	TRBJ2-5	.	TGTGCCAGCAGCCAAACCGGGGTTAGGGAGACCCAGTACTTC	CASSQTGVRETQYF
TRBV6-5	.	TRBJ1-4	TRBD1	TGTGCCAGCAGTTACAAGGACAGGGGCAATGAAAAACTGTTTTTT	CASSYKDRGNEKLFF
TRBV9	few	TRBJ2-1	TRBD1	TGTGCCAGCAGCGTAGGCGGCAGGGGGACCTACAATGAGCAGTTCTTC	CASSVGGRGTYNEQFF
TRBV13	once	TRBJ2-4	.	TGTGCCAGCAGCATTTCAGGGAAGTTAGACATTCAGTACTTC	CASSISGKLDIQYF
TRBV19	.	TRBJ2-1	TRBD2	TGTGCCAGTACCTTGGGTAGCGGGAGGGCCGTCAATGAGCAGTTCTTC	CASTLGSGRAVNEQFF
TRBV11-1	.	TRBJ2-1	TRBD2	TGTGCCAGCAGCTTAAACAGGCGGGGGGCGGATGAGCAGTTCTTC	CASSLNRRGADEQFF
TRBV5-1	.	TRBJ2-3	.	TGCGCCAGCAGCCGTAGCACAGATACGCAGTATTTT	CASSRSTDTQYF
TRBV30	.	TRBJ2-5	TRBD2	TGTGCCTGGACTAGCGGAAAAGAGACCCAGTACTTC	CAWTSGKETQYF
TRBV7-2	.	TRBJ2-3	TRBD2	TGTGCCAGCAGCCGTACTAGCGGCGGTAGTAGCACAGATACGCAGTATTTT	CASSRTSGGSSTDTQYF
TRBV28	.	TRBJ2-7	TRBD1	TGTGCCAGCAGTTTACCGGGACAGTTCTCCTACGAGCAGTACTTC	CASSLPGQFSYEQYF
TRBV6-6	.	TRBJ1-2	TRBD1	TGTGCCAGCAGTTACTCACGACAGGGGGCGGATTATGGCTACACCTTC	CASSYSRQGADYGYTF